The 20 T cell receptor beta chains given below trace back to one sample, sequenced in a study of OX40 agonist ivuxolimab in advanced cancers. Clones were read by immunoSEQ multiplex PCR, and TCRdb kept only the in-frame ones, dropping some. The sample has approximately 88,000 clones, about 88% seen once. The sequencing here drew on CD4+ or CD8+ T cells sorted from blood, taken in a trial of the OX40 agonist ivuxolimab. Source of these receptors: an adult with an advanced solid tumor such as melanoma, head and neck, liver or kidney cancer.

This chain links TRBV11-2 with TRBJ2-4, with D unresolved. Germline V CDR1 and CDR2: SGHAT, FQNNGV. Between the trimmed V and J ends, which lost 0 bases and 9 bases, there was a span of 9 bases. This CDR3 has 13 residues. CDR3 loop: CASSLEPLLIQYF. The CDR3 DNA follows: TGTGCCAGCAGCTTAGAGCCCTTACTCATTCAGTACTTC.

The rearrangement uses TRBV9 and TRBJ1-2, with D maybe TRBD1 (5 bases). Germline CDR1 and CDR2: SGDLS and YYNGEE. The length of the CDR3 is 15 residues. The V gene lost 0 bases and the J gene lost 3 bases, with 12 bases spanning the gap. The DNA for the CDR3 is TGTGCCAGCAGCGTAGGGGGCAGGGTTGACTATGGCTACACCTTC. Protein product: CASSVGGRVDYGYTF.

The chain recombines TRBV27 with TRBJ1-6; the match to TRBD1 covers 7 bases. Losses at the gene ends were 9 bases for V and 4 bases for J; bases not matched to a gene: 6. Germline CDR1 MNHEY, CDR2 SMNVEV (reference sequence). This CDR3 is built from 14 residues. The CDR3 DNA reads TGTGCCAGTAGGAGGACAGGATATAATTCACCCCTCCACTTT. Encoded protein: CASRRTGYNSPLHF.

The DNA for the CDR3 is TGTGCCAGCAGCCAGGCGCTGAGGGGACACAATGAGCAGTTCTTC. Residues: CASSQALRGHNEQFF. The rearrangement links TRBV14 to TRBJ2-1; D tentatively fits TRBD1 or TRBD2 (5 bases each). This CDR3 is 15 amino acids long. Trimming took 3 bases from V and 5 from J, leaving 14 bases between them. The germline V gene has CDR1 SGHDN and CDR2 FVKESK.

The chain recombines TRBV5-1 with TRBJ2-1, with 7 bases matching TRBD1. With 4 bases clipped from V and 4 bases from J, the junction kept 8 bases outside the gene matches. Germline V CDR1 and CDR2: SGHRS, YFSETQ. The CDR3 has 15 amino acids. The CDR3 loop is CASSRGQATYNEQFF. CDR3 nucleotide sequence: TGCGCCAGCAGCCGAGGACAGGCGACGTACAATGAGCAGTTCTTC. Together with reference TRBV5-1 and TRBJ2-1, the CDR3 gives the full variable domain: KAGVTQTPRYLIKTRGQQVTLSCSPISGHRSVSWYQQTPGQGLQFLFEYFSETQRNKGNFPGRFSGRQFSNSRSEMNVSTLELGDSALYLCASSRGQATYNEQFFGPGTRLTVL.

The J gene is TRBJ2-7, the V gene TRBV6-5; D unresolved. Germline V lookup: CDR1 MNHEY, CDR2 SVGAGI. The CDR3 contains 15 residues. Trimming took off 2 bases at V and 5 bases at J, with 16 bases between the two ends. The CDR3: CASSYRETPRDEQYF. In nucleotides, the CDR3 is TGTGCCAGCAGTTACAGGGAAACGCCACGAGACGAGCAGTACTTC.

This chain's CDR3 is CASSPDPSYEQYF. As DNA, the CDR3 is TGTGCCAGCAGCCCAGACCCCAGCTACGAGCAGTACTTC. This rearrangement joins TRBV7-2 to TRBJ2-7; D remains ambiguous. Germline values: CDR1 SGHTA, CDR2 FQGNSA. This CDR3 is 13 amino acids long. The V end lost 5 bases, the J end lost 3 bases, and 11 bases lay between the germline ends. Variable domain in full (rest from reference TRBV7-2 and TRBJ2-7): GAGVSQSPSNKVTEKGKDVELRCDPISGHTALYWYRQSLGQGLEFLIYFQGNSAPDKSGLPSDRFSAERTGGSVSTLTIQRTQQEDSAVYLCASSPDPSYEQYFGPGTRLTVT.

The CDR3 spells CASSLGRQAGTEAFF. The CDR3 coding sequence is TGTGCCAGCAGCTTAGGTCGACAGGCGGGCACTGAAGCTTTCTTT. The chain is built from TRBV7-8 and TRBJ1-1; possible D gene TRBD1, 6 bases. The CDR3 has 15 residues. Trimming stripped 1 base from V and 4 bases from J, with 13 bases between. CDR1 is SGHVS, CDR2 FQNEAQ, per germline.

This rearrangement joins TRBV9 to TRBJ2-3; D is perhaps TRBD1 or TRBD2 (5 bases each). Trimming shortened V by 0 bases and J by 0 bases, and 8 bases separated the two germline ends. The CDR3 covers 15 residues. Germline loops: CDR1 SGDLS, CDR2 YYNGEE. CDR3 region: CASSVVRGSTDTQYF. For the CDR3, the DNA is TGTGCCAGCAGCGTAGTTCGGGGCAGCACAGATACGCAGTATTTT.

J is TRBJ2-5 and V is TRBV11-3; 9 nucleotides line up with TRBD1. TRBJ2-7 explains the end of the DNA better; the J call may be wrong. The CDR3 runs 14 residues. Germline-derived CDR1 and CDR2 are SGHNT and YENEEA. The CDR3 coding sequence is TGTGCCAGCAGCCTCGGGACAGGGCCCTACGAGCAGTACTTC. Amino acids: CASSLGTGPYEQYF.

The V call is TRBV4-3, the J call TRBJ1-4, with TRBD1 identical over 8 bases. Per germline, CDR1 LGHNA and CDR2 YSLEER. The CDR3 runs 18 residues. J lost 8 bases, V lost 2 bases, and 16 bases had no gene match. CDR3 sequence: CASSQLSSRGQVLEKLFF. For the CDR3, the DNA is TGCGCCAGCAGCCAATTATCTTCCCGGGGACAGGTATTAGAAAAACTGTTTTTT.

This chain joins TRBV4-2 and TRBJ1-5; 9 bases are a match to TRBD1. This CDR3 region has 15 residues. Germline-derived CDR1 and CDR2 are LGHNA and YNFKEQ. V lost 3 bases and J lost 2; bases outside the gene matches: 2. In DNA, the CDR3 is TGTGCCAGCAGCCAGGGACAGGGCGGCAATCAGCCCCAGCATTTT. Translation gives CASSQGQGGNQPQHF.

In this sample, this clone turned up once. The V call is TRBV6-1, the J call TRBJ1-6, with a possible D match to TRBD1 (5 bases). With 8 bases removed from V and 1 base from J, the gap between germline ends came to 6 bases. This CDR3 spans 13 amino acids. Germline V gene data show CDR1 as MNHNS and CDR2 as SASEGT. This CDR3 is CASQGSYNSPLHF. CDR3 coding DNA: TGTGCCAGCCAGGGTTCCTATAATTCACCCCTCCACTTT.

The gene calls are TRBV6-5 and TRBJ1-2, with no clear D. Trimming cost V 3 bases and J 2 bases, with 7 bases left between them. Germline V lookup: CDR1 MNHEY, CDR2 SVGAGI. The CDR3 is 13 amino acids. As DNA, the CDR3 is TGTGCCAGCAGTTATGATCAAAACTATGGCTACACCTTC. Protein: CASSYDQNYGYTF.

The chain links TRBV28 to TRBJ2-1, with 8 bases lining up with TRBD2. Germline V CDR1 and CDR2: MDHEN, SYDVKM. V lost 5 bases and J lost 4; bases outside the gene matches: 4. The length of the CDR3 is 14 residues. The CDR3 protein is CASSSGGLYNEQFF. The CDR3 bases are TGTGCCAGCAGTAGCGGGGGACTTTACAATGAGCAGTTCTTC.

This clone was counted only a few times. The chain joins TRBV29-1 to TRBJ2-7; 7 nucleotides agree with TRBD2. CDR1 SQVTM and CDR2 ANQGSEA come from the germline V gene. The CDR3 spans 15 residues. The V gene end was trimmed by 7 bases and the J gene end by 2 bases; junction bases not matched to a gene: 14. As DNA, the CDR3 is TGCAGCGCCCGGGGGAAGAGCGGGAAAACCTACGAGCAGTACTTC. Amino acid sequence: CSARGKSGKTYEQYF.

J is TRBJ1-5 and V is TRBV18; 7 positions match TRBD1. Germline V gene sequence: CDR1 KGHSH, CDR2 LQKENI. With V trimmed by 6 bases and J by 6 bases, 8 bases remained unmatched. This CDR3 spans 14 amino acids. The CDR3 sequence is CASSDAGGSQPQHF. As DNA, the CDR3 is TGTGCCAGCTCGGATGCAGGGGGGAGTCAGCCCCAGCATTTT.

This chain connects TRBV5-6 to TRBJ2-5, with D possibly matching TRBD1 (5 bases). CDR1 and CDR2 (germline): SGHDT, YYEEEE. The CDR3 extends over 17 amino acids. Trimming removed 4 bases at V and 5 bases at J, with 24 bases between. The CDR3 region is CASSPSFLSLGRETQYF. The CDR3 nucleotides read TGTGCCAGCAGCCCCTCCTTCCTTAGCCTGGGGCGGGAGACCCAGTACTTC.

V and J are TRBV6-5 and TRBJ2-2; 9 bases align to TRBD1. Trimming took 2 bases from V and 7 from J; bases not matched to a gene: 5. CDR3 size: 15 residues. The germline V gene has CDR1 MNHEY and CDR2 SVGAGI. The CDR3 protein is CASSYPGQGVGELFF. The CDR3 DNA sequence: TGTGCCAGCAGTTACCCGGGACAGGGCGTCGGGGAGCTGTTTTTT.

The CDR3 DNA is TGTGCCAGCGCATTACCGGGACAGGGAGCCACCGAGCAGTACTTC. Residues: CASALPGQGATEQYF. This rearrangement joins TRBV6-6 to TRBJ2-7; 9 bases fit TRBD1. Germline-derived CDR1 and CDR2 are MNHNY and SVGAGI (reference sequence). V shed 8 bases, J shed 6 bases, and the junction held 14 bases outside the gene matches. This CDR3 contains 15 residues.